This T cell receptor beta chain is drawn from a study of beta chain features in type 1 diabetes. What was sequenced were expressed TCRB transcripts, since all of the isolated RNA had been reverse transcribed. Measured with immunoSEQ multiplex PCR; TCRdb has only the in-frame clones, and not every one. Counted here are about 320,000 clones, 14% occurring once; the ten biggest clones make up more than 6.5%. Germline loops: CDR1 LNHDA, CDR2 SQIVND (reference sequence). This CDR3 contains 15 residues. V was shortened by 4 bases and J by 8 bases, with 18 bases between the two germline ends. The receptor comes from a man younger than 45 in good health. The chain recombines TRBV19 with TRBJ2-1; possibly TRBD1 or TRBD2 for D (5 bases each). Sequenced: central memory CD4+ T cells from blood. The CDR3 sequence is CASSTGTTKGHEQFF. The CDR3 nucleotides read TGTGCCAGTAGTACCGGGACGACCAAAGGCCATGAGCAGTTCTTC.